This T cell receptor (beta chain) comes out of a study of identical twins. This clonotype was seen repeatedly, ten times or more. No antigen is known for it. Study-wide results and limits: These conclusions were based on statistical analysis (cross-sectional, not following the same donors). Twins' excess sharing was less marked for out-of-frame beta sequences.

In germline, CDR1 is SGHAT, CDR2 FQNNGV. Trimming took off 1 base at V and 0 bases at J, with 16 bases between the two ends. CDR3 length: 18 amino acids. Only healthy Caucasians were enrolled as donors. TCRdb recomputed calls from the 5' RACE reads with MiXCR, one row per CDR3 protein. The data hold approximately 680,000 distinct CDR3 sequences, with under 8.5% observed a single time. The same data also went into a second study, on yellow fever vaccine responses in identical twins.

The V and J genes are TRBV11-2 and TRBJ2-4; D perhaps matches TRBD2 (6 bases). Sequencing was performed on PBMCs. The source is a woman between 18 and 29 years old in good health. CDR3 protein: CASSLVFGSGLAKNIQYF. CDR3 bases: TGTGCCAGCAGCTTAGTATTCGGCTCGGGACTAGCCAAAAACATTCAGTACTTC.